This is a list of T cell receptor beta chains from one sample in a study of CD4 T cells in relation to SARS-CoV-2 and coronaviruses. Repertoires were generated with immunoSEQ multiplex PCR, while TCRdb's copy carries only in-frame clones and drops some. The table lists some 14,000 clones, 60% to 80% of them singletons, with 15% to 20% in the top ten. Their antigens remain unidentified. Input material: CD4+ T cells from PBMCs, cultured in vitro. The source of these receptors is a human donor in good health. Both conserved end residues are part of each CDR3. A D gene is named only where the DNA matches it firmly. Clone size is given for some rows only: seen once, a few or many times, or a class if the clone is expanded.

v_gene: TRBV25-1
j_gene: TRBJ2-7
d_gene: -
abundance: -
CDR3aa: CASSDTEIPSSYEQYF
CDR3nt: TGTGCCAGCAGTGACACAGAGATACCCAGCTCCTACGAGCAGTACTTC

v_gene: TRBV10-3
j_gene: TRBJ1-4
d_gene: -
abundance: -
CDR3aa: CASSVRGGTNEKLFF
CDR3nt: TGTGCCAGCTCCGTCCGGGGGGGAACTAATGAAAAACTGTTTTTT

v_gene: TRBV7-9
j_gene: TRBJ1-2
d_gene: -
abundance: -
CDR3aa: CASSQQGLGYTF
CDR3nt: TGTGCCAGCAGCCAACAGGGTCTGGGCTACACCTTC

v_gene: TRBV5-6
j_gene: TRBJ2-5
d_gene: TRBD1
abundance: -
CDR3aa: CASSSGTAARETQYF
CDR3nt: TGTGCCAGCAGCTCCGGGACAGCCGCAAGAGAGACCCAGTACTTC

v_gene: TRBV5-1
j_gene: TRBJ2-2
d_gene: TRBD2
abundance: few
CDR3aa: CASSTSGTNTGELFF
CDR3nt: TGCGCCAGCAGTACTAGCGGGACGAACACCGGGGAGCTGTTTTTT

v_gene: TRBV9
j_gene: TRBJ2-7
d_gene: TRBD2
abundance: -
CDR3aa: CASSGGPGAGYYEQYF
CDR3nt: TGTGCCAGCAGCGGTGGTCCGGGAGCGGGGTACTACGAGCAGTACTTC

v_gene: TRBV5-1
j_gene: TRBJ2-3
d_gene: TRBD1
abundance: -
CDR3aa: CASSSRTGEDTQYF
CDR3nt: TGCGCCAGCAGCTCGAGAACAGGGGAAGATACGCAGTATTTT

v_gene: TRBV19
j_gene: TRBJ1-1
d_gene: TRBD1
abundance: -
CDR3aa: CASSWGQGGTEAFF
CDR3nt: TGTGCCAGTAGCTGGGGACAGGGGGGTACTGAAGCTTTCTTT

v_gene: TRBV7-9
j_gene: TRBJ1-6
d_gene: -
abundance: -
CDR3aa: CASEAQGETGRYNSPLHF
CDR3nt: TGTGCCAGCGAAGCCCAAGGGGAAACGGGACGCTATAATTCACCCCTCCACTTT

v_gene: TRBV7-9
j_gene: TRBJ1-2
d_gene: TRBD1
abundance: -
CDR3aa: CASSLGGSWTGLGYTF
CDR3nt: TGTGCCAGCAGCTTAGGGGGCTCGTGGACAGGCCTTGGCTACACCTTC

v_gene: TRBV27
j_gene: TRBJ2-3
d_gene: -
abundance: -
CDR3aa: CASGSVQFQYF
CDR3nt: TGTGCCAGCGGTTCGGTTCAGTTCCAGTATTTT

v_gene: TRBV3-1/TRBV3-2
j_gene: TRBJ2-1
d_gene: -
abundance: -
CDR3aa: CASSQDISGGHNEQFF
CDR3nt: TGTGCCAGCAGCCAAGATATCAGTGGAGGCCACAATGAGCAGTTCTTC

v_gene: TRBV5-4
j_gene: TRBJ1-1
d_gene: -
abundance: -
CDR3aa: CASSALSSGITEAFF
CDR3nt: TGTGCCAGCAGCGCGCTGTCTTCCGGGATAACTGAAGCTTTCTTT

v_gene: TRBV7-8
j_gene: TRBJ2-7
d_gene: TRBD1
abundance: -
CDR3aa: CASSYGDSSYEQYF
CDR3nt: TGTGCCAGCAGCTACGGGGACAGCTCCTACGAGCAGTACTTC

v_gene: TRBV9
j_gene: TRBJ2-2
d_gene: -
abundance: -
CDR3aa: CASTRTTLTGELFF
CDR3nt: TGTGCCAGCACCCGGACTACCCTCACCGGGGAGCTGTTTTTT

v_gene: TRBV28
j_gene: TRBJ2-5
d_gene: -
abundance: -
CDR3aa: CASSLRWGQETQYF
CDR3nt: TGTGCCAGCAGTTTGAGGTGGGGCCAAGAGACCCAGTACTTC

v_gene: TRBV20-1
j_gene: TRBJ1-5
d_gene: TRBD1
abundance: -
CDR3aa: CSASKGAGNQPQHF
CDR3nt: TGCAGTGCTAGTAAGGGGGCCGGCAATCAGCCCCAGCATTTT

v_gene: TRBV29-1
j_gene: TRBJ1-1
d_gene: TRBD1
abundance: -
CDR3aa: CSVQGASGTEAFF
CDR3nt: TGCAGCGTTCAGGGGGCTAGCGGCACTGAAGCTTTCTTT

v_gene: TRBV18
j_gene: TRBJ2-1
d_gene: -
abundance: -
CDR3aa: CASSPVEDVEQFF
CDR3nt: TGTGCCAGCTCACCGGTCGAGGATGTTGAGCAGTTCTTC

v_gene: TRBV6-5
j_gene: TRBJ2-7
d_gene: TRBD1
abundance: -
CDR3aa: CASSYSRQGEQYF
CDR3nt: TGTGCCAGCAGTTACTCGAGACAGGGCGAGCAGTACTTC

v_gene: TRBV14
j_gene: TRBJ2-3
d_gene: -
abundance: -
CDR3aa: CASSQAVGSSTDTQYF
CDR3nt: TGTGCCAGCAGCCAAGCGGTGGGATCGAGTACAGATACGCAGTATTTT

v_gene: TRBV10-1
j_gene: TRBJ2-1
d_gene: -
abundance: -
CDR3aa: CASGSRLGEQFF
CDR3nt: TGCGCCAGCGGATCCCGTCTGGGAGAGCAGTTCTTC

v_gene: TRBV6-5
j_gene: TRBJ1-1
d_gene: -
abundance: -
CDR3aa: CASIPEGNTEAFF
CDR3nt: TGTGCCAGCATCCCCGAGGGGAACACTGAAGCTTTCTTT

v_gene: TRBV19
j_gene: TRBJ1-1
d_gene: TRBD1
abundance: -
CDR3aa: CADGTASPEAFF
CDR3nt: TGTGCCGACGGGACAGCCTCGCCTGAAGCTTTCTTT

v_gene: TRBV19
j_gene: TRBJ1-1
d_gene: -
abundance: -
CDR3aa: CASRDTDTEAFF
CDR3nt: TGTGCCAGTAGGGACACCGACACTGAAGCTTTCTTT

v_gene: TRBV30
j_gene: TRBJ1-1
d_gene: -
abundance: -
CDR3aa: CAWSVRENTEAFF
CDR3nt: TGTGCCTGGAGTGTGAGGGAGAACACTGAAGCTTTCTTT

v_gene: TRBV28
j_gene: TRBJ2-5
d_gene: TRBD2
abundance: -
CDR3aa: CASSPGSGRVPETQYF
CDR3nt: TGTGCCAGCAGCCCTGGGAGCGGGAGAGTTCCTGAGACCCAGTACTTC

v_gene: TRBV5-1
j_gene: TRBJ1-2
d_gene: -
abundance: few
CDR3aa: CASSLEDSDYGYTF
CDR3nt: TGCGCCAGCAGCTTGGAGGACAGCGACTATGGCTACACCTTC

v_gene: TRBV29-1
j_gene: TRBJ2-3
d_gene: -
abundance: -
CDR3aa: CSVAQTDTQYF
CDR3nt: TGCAGCGTTGCCCAAACAGATACGCAGTATTTT

v_gene: TRBV28
j_gene: TRBJ2-7
d_gene: TRBD2
abundance: few
CDR3aa: CASYSRRSGKSGSYEQYF
CDR3nt: TGTGCCAGCTACTCTAGGCGTAGCGGGAAGAGTGGGAGCTACGAGCAGTACTTC

v_gene: TRBV5-1
j_gene: TRBJ2-7
d_gene: -
abundance: -
CDR3aa: CASSRDTAYEQYF
CDR3nt: TGCGCCAGCAGCCGGGACACCGCCTACGAGCAGTACTTC

v_gene: TRBV30
j_gene: TRBJ2-3
d_gene: -
abundance: few
CDR3aa: CAWSVRLNLDQYF
CDR3nt: TGTGCCTGGAGTGTTCGGTTAAATCTAGATCAGTATTTT

v_gene: TRBV5-1
j_gene: TRBJ2-2
d_gene: TRBD1
abundance: -
CDR3aa: CASSSQGQEIGELFF
CDR3nt: TGCGCCAGCAGCTCTCAGGGACAGGAGATCGGGGAGCTGTTTTTT

v_gene: TRBV27
j_gene: TRBJ1-6
d_gene: -
abundance: -
CDR3aa: CASSTAGGVGSPLHF
CDR3nt: TGTGCCAGCAGTACGGCGGGCGGGGTAGGGTCACCCCTCCACTTT

v_gene: TRBV5-5
j_gene: TRBJ2-5
d_gene: -
abundance: -
CDR3aa: CATTPGIAEETQYF
CDR3nt: TGTGCCACAACCCCTGGGATAGCGGAAGAGACCCAGTACTTC

v_gene: TRBV12-3/TRBV12-4
j_gene: TRBJ1-5
d_gene: TRBD1
abundance: once
CDR3aa: CASNGQAGQPQHF
CDR3nt: TGTGCCAGCAATGGACAGGCGGGCCAGCCCCAGCATTTT

v_gene: TRBV5-1
j_gene: TRBJ1-4
d_gene: -
abundance: -
CDR3aa: CASSYSTTNEKLFF
CDR3nt: TGCGCCAGCAGCTACAGCACAACTAATGAAAAACTGTTTTTT

v_gene: TRBV6-6
j_gene: TRBJ1-6
d_gene: -
abundance: -
CDR3aa: CATDREAGRSPLHF
CDR3nt: TGTGCCACCGACCGGGAGGCCGGGCGGTCACCCCTCCACTTT

v_gene: TRBV5-1
j_gene: TRBJ2-7
d_gene: -
abundance: once
CDR3aa: CASSLAPDSTYEQYF
CDR3nt: TGCGCCAGCAGCTTGGCCCCGGACAGTACATACGAGCAGTACTTC

v_gene: TRBV5-1
j_gene: TRBJ2-7
d_gene: TRBD1
abundance: -
CDR3aa: CASSDSYRGPPYEQYF
CDR3nt: TGCGCCAGCAGCGATTCCTACAGGGGTCCCCCCTACGAGCAGTACTTC